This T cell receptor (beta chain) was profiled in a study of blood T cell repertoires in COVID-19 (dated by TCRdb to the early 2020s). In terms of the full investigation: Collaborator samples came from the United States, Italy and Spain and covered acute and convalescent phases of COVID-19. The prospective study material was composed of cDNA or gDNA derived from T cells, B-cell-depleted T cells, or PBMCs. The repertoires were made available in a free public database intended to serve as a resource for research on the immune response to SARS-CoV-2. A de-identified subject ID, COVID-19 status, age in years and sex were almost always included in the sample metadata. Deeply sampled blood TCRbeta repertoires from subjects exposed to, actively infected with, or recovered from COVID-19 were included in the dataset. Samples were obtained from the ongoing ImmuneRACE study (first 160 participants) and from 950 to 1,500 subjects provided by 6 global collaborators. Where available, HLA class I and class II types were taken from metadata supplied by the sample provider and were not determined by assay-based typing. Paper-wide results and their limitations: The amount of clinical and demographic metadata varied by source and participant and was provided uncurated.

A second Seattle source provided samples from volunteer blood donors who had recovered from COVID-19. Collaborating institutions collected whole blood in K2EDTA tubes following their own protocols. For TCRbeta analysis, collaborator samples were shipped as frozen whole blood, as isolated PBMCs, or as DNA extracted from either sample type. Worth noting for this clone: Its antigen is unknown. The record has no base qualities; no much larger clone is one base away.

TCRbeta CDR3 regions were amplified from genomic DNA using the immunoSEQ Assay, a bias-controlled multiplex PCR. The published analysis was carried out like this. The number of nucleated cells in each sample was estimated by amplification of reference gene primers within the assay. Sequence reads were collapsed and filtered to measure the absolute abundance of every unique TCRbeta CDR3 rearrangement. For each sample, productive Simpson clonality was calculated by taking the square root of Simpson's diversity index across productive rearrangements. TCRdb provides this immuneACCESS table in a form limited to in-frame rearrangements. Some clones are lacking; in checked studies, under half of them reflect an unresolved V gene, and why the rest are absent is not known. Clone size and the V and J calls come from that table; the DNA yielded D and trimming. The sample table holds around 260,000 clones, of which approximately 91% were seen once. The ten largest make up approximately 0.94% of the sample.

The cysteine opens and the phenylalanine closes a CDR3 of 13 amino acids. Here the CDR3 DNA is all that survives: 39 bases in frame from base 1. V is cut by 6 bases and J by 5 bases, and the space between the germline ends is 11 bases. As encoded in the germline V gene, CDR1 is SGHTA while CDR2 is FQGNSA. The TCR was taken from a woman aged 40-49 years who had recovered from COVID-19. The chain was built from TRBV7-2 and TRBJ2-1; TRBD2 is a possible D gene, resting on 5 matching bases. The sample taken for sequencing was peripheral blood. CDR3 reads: CASSPTRDNEQFF. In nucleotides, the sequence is TGTGCCAGCAGTCCAACGCGGGACAATGAGCAGTTCTTC.